Sequencing of this T cell receptor (beta chain) was carried out in a study of T-cell reconstitution after alpha-beta-depleted transplantation in children. General study points: Expanded graft clones numbering several hundred reportedly gave rise to alpha-beta T cells about two months after transplant. Hyperexpanded clones declined; after one year, newly produced T cells mostly supplied diversity.

This clonotype was detected many times. Its cognate antigen is unknown. Unique molecular identifiers were incorporated during preparation of the TCRbeta library. Each CDR3 protein gets one entry after TCRdb re-called the PCR reads with MiXCR. The table lists about 510,000 distinct CDR3 sequences, about an eighth of them singletons, with around 15% in the top ten. Germline V gene sequence: CDR1 SQVTM, CDR2 ANQGSEA. The V end lost 5 bases, the J end lost 4 bases, and 14 bases lay between the germline ends. This CDR3 is built from 13 residues. Material: PBMCs, mostly from graft donor cells, obtained 180 days after TCRalphabeta/CD19-depleted stem cell transplant. This TCR was recovered from a female patient aged 2-9 years who had a stem cell transplant for aplastic anemia, so the T cells may come from the graft donor. This chain connects TRBV29-1 to TRBJ2-5; D might be TRBD2 (6 bases). Written as DNA, the CDR3 is TGCAGCGTTAATCCGACAGCGGGAGAGACCCAGTACTTC. Translating it yields CSVNPTAGETQYF.